A selection of T cell receptor beta chains follows, all from one sample in a study of OX40 agonist ivuxolimab in advanced cancers. Generated by immunoSEQ multiplex PCR, the TCRdb table keeps only in-frame clones and is missing some. The data contain over 100,000 clones, over 75% of them singletons. The specimen was CD4+ or CD8+ T cells sorted from blood, collected in a trial of the OX40 agonist ivuxolimab. The receptors originated from an adult with an advanced solid tumor such as melanoma, head and neck, liver or kidney cancer. Each CDR3 is given with its conserved first and last residue. A D gene is named only where the DNA matches it firmly. Expanded clones get a size class; other rows say once, few or many, or leave the size out.

NA,TRBD1,TRBV9,TRBJ1-4,TGTGCCAGCAGCGGATCACAGGGGGACGAAAAACTGTTTTTT,CASSGSQGDEKLFF
few,NA,TRBV19,TRBJ1-5,TGTGCCAGTAGTATGCTCGAGACAGGCGGTTATCAGCCCCAGCATTTT,CASSMLETGGYQPQHF
NA,NA,TRBV5-8,TRBJ2-7,TGTGCCAGCACCCTCTCGCGGGGCCCCTACGAGCAGTACTTC,CASTLSRGPYEQYF
NA,NA,TRBV19,TRBJ2-1,TGTGCCAGTAGTAACCGGGGCTACAATGAGCAGTTCTTC,CASSNRGYNEQFF
few,NA,TRBV7-6,TRBJ1-5,TGTGCCAGCAGCTTAGGAGCCCCAACAGGGAGGTCCAATCAGCCCCAGCATTTT,CASSLGAPTGRSNQPQHF
NA,NA,TRBV19,TRBJ2-1,TGTGCCAGTAGTATTGGAGAGAGCGGTCGTTACAATGAGCAGTTCTTC,CASSIGESGRYNEQFF
NA,NA,TRBV19,TRBJ2-2,TGTGCCAGTAGTATCTTAGGAGGGGCTCGGGGCACCGGGGAGCTGTTTTTT,CASSILGGARGTGELFF
NA,NA,TRBV19,TRBJ2-1,TGTGCCAGTAGTGCCGGTAGCAGCAACTACAATGAGCAGTTCTTC,CASSAGSSNYNEQFF
NA,NA,TRBV27,TRBJ1-2,TGTGCCAGCAGTTCGCAACTTACAGCACTACAGAATGGCTACACCTTC,CASSSQLTALQNGYTF
once,NA,TRBV27,TRBJ2-5,TGTGCCAGCAGTTCCTCGCGGGAGACCCAGTACTTC,CASSSSRETQYF
once,NA,TRBV6-5,TRBJ1-4,TGTGCCAGCAGTTATGTAGAGGGAGCTTCTAATGAAAAACTGTTTTTT,CASSYVEGASNEKLFF
once,NA,TRBV20-1,TRBJ2-7,TGCAGTGCCCCTAACACTTACGAGCAGTACTTC,CSAPNTYEQYF
NA,NA,TRBV19,TRBJ2-1,TGTGCCAGTAGAGGGACCGGCAGGGGAGCTTTAGGGTCCTACAATGAGCAGTTCTTC,CASRGTGRGALGSYNEQFF
NA,NA,TRBV5-6,TRBJ1-4,TGTGCCAGCAGCCGTCCCGGGACCTGGGATGAAAAACTGTTTTTT,CASSRPGTWDEKLFF
few,NA,TRBV7-2,TRBJ1-5,TGTGCCAGCAGCCTGGAGGGATATAGCAATCAGCCCCAGCATTTT,CASSLEGYSNQPQHF
NA,NA,TRBV10-2,TRBJ1-5,TGCGCCAGCAGTGCAGGGTCGGGTCAGCCCCAGCATTTT,CASSAGSGQPQHF
NA,NA,TRBV11-3,TRBJ2-7,TGTGCCAGCAGCCCCGCCCGCTACGAGCAGTACTTC,CASSPARYEQYF
NA,NA,TRBV27,TRBJ1-2,TGTGCCAGCAGTCCCAGCGGGGGGTATGGCTACACCTTC,CASSPSGGYGYTF
NA,NA,TRBV28,TRBJ2-1,TGTGCCAGCACCTTTGGGGGGTTCTACAATGAGCAGTTCTTC,CASTFGGFYNEQFF
NA,NA,TRBV7-9,TRBJ2-7,TGTGCCAGCAGCTCCGGGACTCCTCTCTACGAGCAGTACTTC,CASSSGTPLYEQYF
NA,TRBD1,TRBV6-5,TRBJ1-2,TGTGCCAGCAGAAATTCTGGGACAGCTAACTATGGCTACACCTTC,CASRNSGTANYGYTF
few,TRBD1,TRBV19,TRBJ1-2,TGTGCCAGTAACCTGGGACAGAACGGCTACACCTTC,CASNLGQNGYTF
NA,NA,TRBV15,TRBJ2-1,TGTGCCACCAGCAGAGATCCTCCAAAGGGGGACTACAATGAGCAGTTCTTC,CATSRDPPKGDYNEQFF
NA,TRBD1,TRBV7-3,TRBJ1-6,TGTGCCAGCAGCCGGGACAGGGAGCCTCCTCCTTATAATTCACCCCTCCACTTT,CASSRDREPPPYNSPLHF
NA,NA,TRBV25-1,TRBJ2-5,TGTGCCAGCGGGAGAGGAGACAGTTCGTACCAAGAGACCCAGTACTTC,CASGRGDSSYQETQYF
once,TRBD2,TRBV6-8,TRBJ2-7,TGTGCCAGCAACATACTGGGGGGGAACTACGAGCAGTACTTC,CASNILGGNYEQYF
NA,TRBD1,TRBV6-1,TRBJ1-1,TGTGCCAGCAGTAAGACAGGGGGTGTCACTGAAGCTTTCTTT,CASSKTGGVTEAFF
NA,NA,TRBV4-1,TRBJ1-3,TGCGCCAGCAGGCTAGGTGACGGGGGAAAGGGAAACACCATATATTTT,CASRLGDGGKGNTIYF
NA,NA,TRBV27,TRBJ1-2,TGTGCCAGCAGAGGCCTGGACAGTATCTATGGCTACACCTTC,CASRGLDSIYGYTF
NA,NA,TRBV5-1,TRBJ2-7,TGCGCCAGCAGCTTGACACATAACTACGAGCAGTACTTC,CASSLTHNYEQYF
NA,NA,TRBV18,TRBJ1-1,TGTGCCAGCTCAAGGGCCCGAAACACTGAAGCTTTCTTT,CASSRARNTEAFF
NA,TRBD2,TRBV5-1,TRBJ2-3,TGCGCCAGCAGCTTATCTAGCGGGGTTAGCACAGATACGCAGTATTTT,CASSLSSGVSTDTQYF